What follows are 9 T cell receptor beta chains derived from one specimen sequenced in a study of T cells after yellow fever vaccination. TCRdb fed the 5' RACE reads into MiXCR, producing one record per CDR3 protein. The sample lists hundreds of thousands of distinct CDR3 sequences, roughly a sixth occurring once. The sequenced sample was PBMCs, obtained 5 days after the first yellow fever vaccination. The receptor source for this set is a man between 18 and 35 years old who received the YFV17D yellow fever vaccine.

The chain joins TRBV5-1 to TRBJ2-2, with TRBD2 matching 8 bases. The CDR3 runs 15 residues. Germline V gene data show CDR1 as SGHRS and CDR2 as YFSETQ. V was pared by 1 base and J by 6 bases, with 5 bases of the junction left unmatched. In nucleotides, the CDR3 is TGCGCCAGCAGCTTGCTAGCGGGCGGCGCCGGGGAGCTGTTTTTT. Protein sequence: CASSLLAGGAGELFF. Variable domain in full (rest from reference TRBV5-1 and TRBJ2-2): KAGVTQTPRYLIKTRGQQVTLSCSPISGHRSVSWYQQTPGQGLQFLFEYFSETQRNKGNFPGRFSGRQFSNSRSEMNVSTLELGDSALYLCASSLLAGGAGELFFGEGSRLTVL.

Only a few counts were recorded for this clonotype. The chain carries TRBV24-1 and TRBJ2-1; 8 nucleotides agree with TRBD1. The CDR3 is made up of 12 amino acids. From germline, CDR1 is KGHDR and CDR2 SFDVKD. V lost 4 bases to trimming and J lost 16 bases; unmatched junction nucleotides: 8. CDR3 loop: CATSDQDRGEFF. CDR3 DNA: TGTGCCACCAGTGACCAAGACAGGGGAGAATTCTTC.

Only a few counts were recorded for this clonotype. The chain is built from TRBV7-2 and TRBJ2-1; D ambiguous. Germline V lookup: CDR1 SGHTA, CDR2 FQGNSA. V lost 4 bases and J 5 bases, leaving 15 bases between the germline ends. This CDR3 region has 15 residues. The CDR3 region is CASSSDIWAHNEQFF. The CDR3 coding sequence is TGTGCCAGCAGCTCCGACATATGGGCCCACAATGAGCAGTTCTTC.

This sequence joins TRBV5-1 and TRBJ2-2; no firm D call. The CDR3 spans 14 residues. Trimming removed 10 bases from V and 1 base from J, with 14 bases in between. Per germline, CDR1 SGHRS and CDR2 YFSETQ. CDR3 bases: TGCGCCTCAGCAATGGTTGAGAACACCGGGGAGCTGTTTTTT. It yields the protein CASAMVENTGELFF. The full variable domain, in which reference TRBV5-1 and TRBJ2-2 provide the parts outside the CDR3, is KAGVTQTPRYLIKTRGQQVTLSCSPISGHRSVSWYQQTPGQGLQFLFEYFSETQRNKGNFPGRFSGRQFSNSRSEMNVSTLELGDSALYLCASAMVENTGELFFGEGSRLTVL.

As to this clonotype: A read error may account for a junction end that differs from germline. The CDR3 sequence is CAISTGGPGETQYF. The CDR3 DNA is TGTGCCATCAGCACCGGGGGGCCGGGAGAGACCCAGTACTTC. The rearrangement uses TRBV5-7 and TRBJ2-5; perhaps TRBD2 as D (7 bases). TRBV5-7 is annotated as an ORF whose role is uncertain. This CDR3 comprises 14 residues.

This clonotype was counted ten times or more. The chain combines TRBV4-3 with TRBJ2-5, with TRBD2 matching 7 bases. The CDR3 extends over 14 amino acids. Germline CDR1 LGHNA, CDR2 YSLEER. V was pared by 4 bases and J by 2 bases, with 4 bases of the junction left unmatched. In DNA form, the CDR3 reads TGCGCCAGCAGCCGCGGGGAGGGGCAAGAGACCCAGTACTTC. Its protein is CASSRGEGQETQYF.

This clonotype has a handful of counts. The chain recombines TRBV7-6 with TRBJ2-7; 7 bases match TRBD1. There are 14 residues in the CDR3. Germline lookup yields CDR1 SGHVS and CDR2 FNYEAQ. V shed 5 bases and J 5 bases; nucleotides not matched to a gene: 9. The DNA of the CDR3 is TGTGCCAGCAGCGCCCGACAGGGAACCCACGAGCAGTACTTC. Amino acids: CASSARQGTHEQYF.

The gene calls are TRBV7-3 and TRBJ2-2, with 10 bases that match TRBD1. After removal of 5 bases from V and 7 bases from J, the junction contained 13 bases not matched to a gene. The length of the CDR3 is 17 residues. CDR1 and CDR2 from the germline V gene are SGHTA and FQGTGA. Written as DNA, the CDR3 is TGTGCCAGCAGCCCCTCCCCCGGACAGGGGGTAGTCGGGGAGCTGTTTTTT. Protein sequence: CASSPSPGQGVVGELFF.

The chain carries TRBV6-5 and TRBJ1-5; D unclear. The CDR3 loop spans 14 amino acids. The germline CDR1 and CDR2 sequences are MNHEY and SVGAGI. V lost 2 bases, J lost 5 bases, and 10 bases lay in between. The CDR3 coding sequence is TGTGCCAGCAGTTACCCGGCAGTTCATCAGCCCCAGCATTTT. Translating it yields CASSYPAVHQPQHF.